Presented here are 5 T cell receptor beta chains from one specimen sequenced in a study of blood T cell repertoires in COVID-19. Using immunoSEQ multiplex PCR, the repertoire was profiled, and TCRdb retains in-frame clones only, with some absent. Of approximately 220,000 clones in the sample, around 86% are singletons; the top ten hold 3% to 4.5%. Input material: PBMCs or T cells enriched from blood (not recorded which). These receptors all stem from a woman aged 40 to 55 with acute COVID-19.

The chain links TRBV9 to TRBJ1-2; D may be TRBD1 (5 bases). The V and J ends lost 3 bases and 8 bases respectively, with 17 bases between them. CDR1 is SGDLS and CDR2 is YYNGEE in the germline V gene. This CDR3 has 14 amino acids. The chain's CDR3 is CASSDLGGAGGYTF. In DNA, the CDR3 is TGTGCCAGCAGCGACCTTGGAGGGGCGGGCGGCTACACCTTC. Drawing the rest from reference TRBV9 and TRBJ1-2, the complete variable domain is DSGVTQTPKHLITATGQRVTLRCSPRSGDLSVYWYQQSLDQGLQFLIQYYNGEERAKGNILERFSAQQFPDLHSELNLSSLELGDSALYFCASSDLGGAGGYTFGSGTRLTVV.

The rearrangement uses TRBV7-3 and TRBJ2-7, with TRBD1 as a possible D gene (6 bases). Trimming shortened V by 1 base and J by 4 bases, and 20 bases separated the two germline ends. In germline, CDR1 is SGHTA, CDR2 FQGTGA. This CDR3 contains 17 residues. This CDR3 is CASSLRHIPGQLYEQYF. The CDR3 coding sequence is TGTGCCAGCAGCTTAAGACACATACCGGGACAACTATACGAGCAGTACTTC.

This clone has more than one count but fewer than ten. J is TRBJ1-5 and V is TRBV19; TRBD1 matches at 8 bases. The CDR3 has 17 amino acids. The V segment lost 6 bases and the J segment 2 bases; nucleotides outside the gene matches: 12. Germline V CDR1 and CDR2: LNHDA, SQIVND (reference sequence). The CDR3 region is CASSLRTGKGGNQPQHF. The CDR3 bases are TGTGCCAGTAGCCTTCGGACAGGGAAAGGGGGCAATCAGCCCCAGCATTTT.

The chain recombines TRBV9 with TRBJ1-6; 9 bases line up with TRBD1. The germline V gene has CDR1 SGDLS and CDR2 YYNGEE. The CDR3 totals 15 residues. Trimming cost V 4 bases and J 12 bases; bases outside gene matches: 11. DNA of the CDR3: TGTGCCAGCAGCCCAAGTTTGGACAGGGGAGAACCCCTCCACTTT. It is translated as CASSPSLDRGEPLHF.

This sequence joins TRBV29-1 and TRBJ1-2, with D tentatively TRBD1 (5 bases). The CDR3 extends over 13 amino acids. The V end was cut by 6 bases, the J end by 3 bases, with 14 bases between. Germline V gene sequence: CDR1 SQVTM, CDR2 ANQGSEA. The CDR3 spells CSVPRGDDYGYTF. The CDR3 nucleotides are TGCAGCGTCCCACGCGGGGACGACTATGGCTACACCTTC.